The 26 T cell receptor beta chains in this list originate from one sample, sequenced in a study of cytomegalovirus exposure and HLA in healthy donors. Primers for the PCR totalled 60 Vbeta and 13 Jbeta. Profiled with immunoSEQ multiplex PCR; TCRdb holds only in-frame clones, not every one. The data show under 200,000 clones, approximately 84% seen once. The sample taken for sequencing was PBMCs. The receptors come from a young man in good health and CMV-seronegative.

As concerns this clone: One end of the junction is discordant with germline, which a read error may explain. The chain carries TRBV2 and TRBJ2-7; D might be TRBD1 (5 bases). Germline V gives CDR1 SNHLY, CDR2 FYNNEI. The length of the CDR3 is 13 residues. This chain's CDR3 is CASTPSDSPPTTF. The CDR3 DNA sequence: TGTGCCAGCACTCCGTCCGACAGTCCCCCCACCACTTTC.

The rearrangement uses TRBV16 and TRBJ1-5; D gene unclear. Germline V gene sequence: CDR1 KGHSY, CDR2 FQNENV. Trimming removed 0 bases at V and 4 bases at J, with 10 bases between. This CDR3 has 15 residues. CDR3: CASSQSFLSNQPQHF. CDR3 DNA: TGTGCCAGCAGCCAATCGTTTCTTTCGAATCAGCCCCAGCATTTT.

The V and J genes are TRBV5-4 and TRBJ2-7, with D possibly being TRBD1 (5 bases). Germline loops: CDR1 SGHNT, CDR2 YYREEE (reference sequence). V lost 4 bases and J 8 bases, leaving 16 bases between the germline ends. This CDR3 is built from 13 residues. The CDR3 coding sequence is TGTGCCAGCAGCGGGTGGATGGGGCGCAAGCAGTACTTC. It specifies CASSGWMGRKQYF.

This sequence joins TRBV7-6 and TRBJ1-2; 8 nucleotides line up with TRBD1. Trimming took 1 base from V and 3 from J; bases not matched to a gene: 4. The CDR3 covers 15 residues. The germline gives CDR1 SGHVS, CDR2 FNYEAQ. The CDR3 protein is CASSLVAGGDYGYTF. The DNA for the CDR3 is TGTGCCAGCAGCTTAGTAGCAGGGGGCGACTATGGCTACACCTTC.

The chain combines TRBV5-4 with TRBJ1-2, with D possibly being TRBD1 (6 bases). Germline CDR1 and CDR2: SGHNT and YYREEE (reference sequence). V was cut by 0 bases and J by 8 bases, with 8 bases left in between. CDR3 length equals 12 residues. The DNA of the CDR3 is TGTGCCAGCAGCTTGGACAGGGTCGGCTACACCTTC. Protein sequence: CASSLDRVGYTF.

The CDR3 loop reads CASSFERDTLAKNIQYF. The CDR3 coding sequence is TGCGCCAGCAGCTTCGAACGGGACACTCTAGCCAAAAACATTCAGTACTTC. The V and J genes are TRBV5-1 and TRBJ2-4, with D possibly being TRBD1 (6 bases). With 2 bases removed from V and 0 bases from J, the gap between germline ends came to 15 bases. CDR3 length: 17 residues. The germline V gene encodes CDR1 SGHRS and CDR2 YFSETQ. Full variable domain (rest looked up from reference TRBV5-1 and TRBJ2-4): KAGVTQTPRYLIKTRGQQVTLSCSPISGHRSVSWYQQTPGQGLQFLFEYFSETQRNKGNFPGRFSGRQFSNSRSEMNVSTLELGDSALYLCASSFERDTLAKNIQYFGAGTRLSVL.

On this clone itself: Germline is not matched at one junction end, which may reflect a read error. V and J are TRBV7-9 and TRBJ2-7; possibly TRBD1 for D (7 bases). There are 16 residues in the CDR3. Germline loops: CDR1 SEHNR, CDR2 FQNEAQ (reference sequence). The CDR3 DNA follows: TGTTCCAGCAGCTTAGCGGCAGGGGGTGACTCCTACGAGCAGTACTTC. It yields the protein CSSSLAAGGDSYEQYF.

V usage is TRBV11-2 and J usage is TRBJ2-7, with a tentative D call TRBD1 (6 bases). Germline loops: CDR1 SGHAT, CDR2 FQNNGV. CDR3 length equals 13 residues. The V gene lost 5 bases and the J gene lost 4 bases, with 12 bases spanning the gap. The CDR3 nucleotides read TGTGCCAGCAGCCCAGGGGTGGGTTACGAGCAGTACTTC. Amino acids: CASSPGVGYEQYF.

The CDR3 here is CASLEGGRETGELFF. Here the CDR3 DNA reads TGTGCCAGCTTAGAGGGGGGGAGGGAAACCGGGGAGCTGTTTTTT. The genes are TRBV6-5 and TRBJ2-2, with D maybe TRBD2 (7 bases). The germline CDR1 and CDR2 sequences are MNHEY and SVGAGI. Trimming pared 8 bases from V and 5 bases from J, leaving 18 bases between. CDR3 size: 15 residues.

J is TRBJ1-2 and V is TRBV9, with D possibly being TRBD1 (5 bases). The CDR3 totals 13 residues. The V gene's germline CDR1 is SGDLS and CDR2 YYNGEE. Trimming stripped 2 bases from V and 3 bases from J, with 8 bases between. The CDR3 DNA reads TGTGCCAGCAGCGTCGGGGGTCACTATGGCTACACCTTC. Its translation is CASSVGGHYGYTF.

The rearrangement joins TRBV2 to TRBJ1-1; D may be TRBD1 (5 bases). Germline assignment: CDR1 SNHLY and CDR2 FYNNEI. This CDR3 is 16 amino acids long. V was pared by 0 bases and J by 3 bases, with 14 bases between. The CDR3 here is CASSEADGTGDTEAFF. The CDR3 nucleotides are TGTGCCAGCAGTGAAGCGGATGGGACGGGGGACACTGAAGCTTTCTTT.

The V gene is TRBV14, the J gene TRBJ1-4; D gene ambiguous. V dropped 4 bases and J dropped 6 bases, with 15 bases sitting between them. From germline, CDR1 is SGHDN and CDR2 FVKESK. The CDR3 has 15 residues. CDR3 protein: CASSPRLGLDEKLFF. The CDR3 coding sequence is TGTGCCAGCAGCCCGAGACTCGGCTTGGATGAAAAACTGTTTTTT. The whole variable domain, remainder taken from reference TRBV14 and TRBJ1-4, is EAGVTQFPSHSVIEKGQTVTLRCDPISGHDNLYWYRRVMGKEIKFLLHFVKESKQDESGMPNNRFLAERTGGTYSTLKVQPAELEDSGVYFCASSPRLGLDEKLFFGSGTQLSVL.

J is TRBJ1-1 and V is TRBV6-5; D ambiguous. The length of the CDR3 is 14 residues. In germline, CDR1 is MNHEY, CDR2 SVGAGI. The V end was cut by 5 bases, the J end by 5 bases, with 15 bases between. The CDR3, as DNA: TGTGCCAGCAGTGAAAGCCCGGGGTGGACTGAAGCTTTCTTT. It encodes CASSESPGWTEAFF.

The rearrangement uses TRBV30 and TRBJ1-2; the D gene is possibly TRBD1 (6 bases). The germline CDR1 and CDR2 sequences are GTSNPN and SVGIG (reference sequence). Trimming left V 2 bases short and J 11 bases short, with 27 bases between. The CDR3 sequence is 16 residues long. The CDR3 nucleotides are TGTGCCTGGAGTAGAAATAAACAGGGTGCCGCGGCTGGGTACACCTTC. Its protein product is CAWSRNKQGAAAGYTF.

This clone was counted only a few times. J is TRBJ1-1 and V is TRBV4-1; D is ambiguous. Germline V gives CDR1 MGHRA, CDR2 YSYEKL. The CDR3 sequence is 14 residues long. The ends were cut back, 2 bases at V and 0 bases at J, with 7 bases in the middle. The CDR3 region is CASSQYPVNTEAFF. Here the CDR3 DNA reads TGCGCCAGCAGCCAATATCCAGTGAACACTGAAGCTTTCTTT.

This rearrangement joins TRBV4-2 to TRBJ2-1, with TRBD2 matching over 10 bases. Germline assignment: CDR1 LGHNA and CDR2 YNFKEQ. The CDR3 spans 15 residues. The trim removed 1 base at V and 4 bases at J, leaving 1 base unmatched. CDR3 residues: CASSQVAGGYNEQFF. The CDR3 DNA sequence: TGTGCCAGCAGCCAAGTAGCGGGGGGTTACAATGAGCAGTTCTTC.

The chain carries TRBV27 and TRBJ1-5; D ambiguous. Germline CDR1 reads MNHEY; CDR2 reads SMNVEV (reference sequence). The V and J ends lost 0 bases and 1 base respectively, with 13 bases between them. The CDR3 has 17 amino acids. This CDR3 is CASSLSITAISNQPQHF. The CDR3 DNA reads as TGTGCCAGCAGTTTATCGATTACAGCAATAAGCAATCAGCCCCAGCATTTT.

This clone was seen more than once but under ten times. V usage is TRBV7-6 and J usage is TRBJ2-7, with 12 bases fitting TRBD1. This CDR3 is built from 15 residues. The junction had 4 bases not matched to a gene; V was cut back by 1 base and J by 6 bases. The germline V gene encodes CDR1 SGHVS and CDR2 FNYEAQ. The CDR3: CASSLVGTGGGEQYF. The CDR3 bases are TGTGCCAGCAGCTTAGTGGGGACAGGGGGCGGCGAGCAGTACTTC.

V usage is TRBV21-1 and J usage is TRBJ1-2. TRBV21-1 is described as a pseudogene. The CDR3 is 18 amino acids. This CDR3 is CASRGRQRKPRDDYGYTF. The CDR3 region has the DNA TGTGCCAGCCGAGGGAGGCAAAGGAAACCGAGGGACGACTATGGCTACACCTTC.

V and J are TRBV11-2 and TRBJ2-1; 12 bases line up with TRBD2. With 5 bases clipped from V and 9 bases from J, the junction kept 17 bases outside the gene matches. The CDR3 spans 18 residues. The germline gives CDR1 SGHAT, CDR2 FQNNGV. The CDR3 protein is CASSLGRLAGDPSPEQFF. The CDR3 bases are TGTGCCAGCAGCCTGGGAAGACTAGCGGGGGACCCGTCCCCTGAGCAGTTCTTC.

In its sample, this clone was seen a few times. The chain is built from TRBV7-8 and TRBJ2-1; TRBD2 matches 10 bases. CDR1 is SGHVS, CDR2 FQNEAQ, per germline. This CDR3 is built from 16 residues. The junction had 10 bases not matched to a gene; V was cut back by 5 bases and J by 6 bases. CDR3 sequence: CASSPMLAGVGNEQFF. The CDR3 nucleotides read TGTGCCAGCAGCCCGATGCTAGCGGGAGTTGGCAATGAGCAGTTCTTC.

The chain recombines TRBV6-4 with TRBJ2-1; 8 nucleotides agree with TRBD1. The J segment lost 9 bases and the V segment lost 3 bases, leaving 7 bases of the junction unmatched. Germline V lookup: CDR1 MRHNA, CDR2 SNTAGT. The CDR3 spans 14 residues. The CDR3 coding sequence is TGTGCCAGCAGTGATCAGGGGGCGACGGCTGAGCAGTTCTTC. This gives the protein CASSDQGATAEQFF.

About this clone: Mismatch with germline at one junction end may stem from a read error. This chain connects TRBV7-9 to TRBJ2-5, with TRBD2 as a possible D gene (6 bases). Germline V gene data show CDR1 as SEHNR and CDR2 as FQNEAQ (reference sequence). The CDR3 covers 15 residues. DNA of the CDR3: TGTTCCAGCAGCTCAGTAGGAGGGCCGGGGGAGACCCAGTACTTC. This gives the protein CSSSSVGGPGETQYF.

This clone was found once. This chain joins TRBV7-9 and TRBJ1-4, with TRBD1 matching 7 bases. Germline lookup yields CDR1 SEHNR and CDR2 FQNEAQ (reference sequence). The CDR3 spans 15 residues. V was clipped by 5 bases and J by 4 bases; unmatched bases: 7. Here the CDR3 reads CASSRGQDGNEKLFF. CDR3 sequence (DNA): TGTGCCAGCAGCCGAGGACAGGATGGTAATGAAAAACTGTTTTTT.

V gene TRBV27 combines with J gene TRBJ2-5, with D possibly being TRBD2 (6 bases). V was pared by 6 bases and J by 5 bases, with 16 bases between. The CDR3 contains 14 residues. Germline V lookup: CDR1 MNHEY, CDR2 SMNVEV (reference sequence). CDR3 protein: CASSLGQGRETQYF. The CDR3 coding sequence is TGTGCCAGCAGCCTGGGCCAAGGGAGGGAGACCCAGTACTTC.

V usage is TRBV4-3 and J usage is TRBJ2-7; 13 nucleotides match TRBD2. Germline loops: CDR1 LGHNA, CDR2 YSLEER. This CDR3 has 15 amino acids. J was trimmed by 3 bases and V by 1 base; bases with no gene match: 0. The CDR3 sequence: CASSQGLAGGYEQYF. The CDR3 DNA follows: TGCGCCAGCAGCCAAGGACTAGCGGGAGGCTACGAGCAGTACTTC.